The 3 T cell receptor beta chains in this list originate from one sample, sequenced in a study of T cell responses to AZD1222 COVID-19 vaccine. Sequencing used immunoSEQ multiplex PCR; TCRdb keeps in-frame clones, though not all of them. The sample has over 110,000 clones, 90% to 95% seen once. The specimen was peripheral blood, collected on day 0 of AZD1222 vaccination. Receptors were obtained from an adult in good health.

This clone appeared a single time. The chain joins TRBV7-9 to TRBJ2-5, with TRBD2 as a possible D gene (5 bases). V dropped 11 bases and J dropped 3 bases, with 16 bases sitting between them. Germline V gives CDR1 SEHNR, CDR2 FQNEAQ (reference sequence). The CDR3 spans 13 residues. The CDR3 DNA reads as TGTGCCTCAAAGAACCTAGCCGAAGAGACCCAGTACTTC. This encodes CASKNLAEETQYF.

In nucleotides, the CDR3 is TGTGCCAGCTCACCTACAGATGGGAACACTGAAGCTTTCTTT. Its protein is CASSPTDGNTEAFF. The rearrangement joins TRBV18 to TRBJ1-1, with D uncertain. Between the trimmed V and J ends, which lost 3 bases and 1 base, there was a span of 9 bases. Germline V gives CDR1 KGHSH, CDR2 LQKENI. The CDR3 contains 14 residues.

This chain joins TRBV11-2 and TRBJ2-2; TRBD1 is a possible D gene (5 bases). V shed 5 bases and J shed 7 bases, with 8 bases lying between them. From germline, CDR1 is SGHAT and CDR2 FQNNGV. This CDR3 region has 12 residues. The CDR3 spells CASSQQGGELFF. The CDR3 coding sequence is TGTGCCAGCAGCCAGCAGGGCGGGGAGCTGTTTTTT.